This T cell receptor beta chain was profiled in a study of radiotherapy plus CTLA-4 blockade in lung cancer. TCRdb keeps only in-frame clones here, not all; method: immunoSEQ multiplex PCR. This table has 65,000 to 70,000 clones, around three quarters appearing once. The CDR3 has 15 residues. CDR1 is MGHDK and CDR2 is SYGVNS in the germline V gene. The V end was cut by 3 bases, the J end by 1 base, with 11 bases between. J is TRBJ2-3 and V is TRBV25-1; tentative D call: TRBD2 (6 bases). The origin of this receptor is a human donor with non-small cell lung cancer who had a complete response to radiotherapy plus ipilimumab. Material: peripheral blood, obtained from a patient treated with radiotherapy plus ipilimumab. CDR3 DNA sequence: TGTGCCAGCAGTGAGGAGGGTTCGGGCACAGATACGCAGTATTTT. It encodes CASSEEGSGTDTQYF. Full variable domain (missing parts from reference TRBV25-1 and TRBJ2-3): EADIYQTPRYLVIGTGKKITLECSQTMGHDKMYWYQQDPGMELHLIHYSYGVNSTEKGDLSSESTVSRIRTEHFPLTLESARPSHTSQYLCASSEEGSGTDTQYFGPGTRLTVL.